The rows below give T cell receptor beta chains drawn from one sample of a study of response to subunit inactivated influenza vaccine. TCRdb reanalysed the RT-PCR reads using MiXCR and keeps one entry per CDR3 protein. This sample has 500,000 to 700,000 distinct CDR3 sequences, with 20% to 25% found just once. These records were also assigned to another study, of T cells expressing NK-cell markers.

The sequenced sample was CD4+ T cells sorted from PBMCs, obtained 11 to 12 days after vaccination. The receptors were sampled from a man aged 50-59 years who received an inactivated influenza vaccine. Each CDR3 is given with its conserved first and last residue. Each record gives: D gene, CDR3 length, J gene, V gene, clone size, CDR3 DNA, CDR3 protein. D genes are given only for firm matches. Not every row has a clone size; where given, it reads once, few, many or a size class.

D gene: -; CDR3 length: 15; J gene: TRBJ2-4; V gene: TRBV20-1; clone size: -; CDR3 DNA: TGCAGTGCTCCTCAGGCGGGCGTAGCCAAAAACATTCAGTACTTC; CDR3 protein: CSAPQAGVAKNIQYF
D gene: TRBD1; CDR3 length: 17; J gene: TRBJ2-7; V gene: TRBV4-1; clone size: -; CDR3 DNA: TGCGCCAGCAGTTCAAAAGGGGGGACAGGGGTGGATTACGAGAAGTACTTC; CDR3 protein: CASSSKGGTGVDYEKYF
D gene: -; CDR3 length: 15; J gene: TRBJ1-1; V gene: TRBV7-2; clone size: few; CDR3 DNA: TGTGCCAGCAGCTTAGCTGCAGGCACAGGCACTGAAGCTTTCTTT; CDR3 protein: CASSLAAGTGTEAFF
D gene: -; CDR3 length: 15; J gene: TRBJ1-4; V gene: TRBV7-2; clone size: few; CDR3 DNA: TGTGCCAGCAGACAAGCCGGAAGACAAGGCGAAAAACTGTTTTTT; CDR3 protein: CASRQAGRQGEKLFF
D gene: -; CDR3 length: 15; J gene: TRBJ1-2; V gene: TRBV12-3/TRBV12-4; clone size: -; CDR3 DNA: TGTGCCAGCAGTTTGGCCAGTTCCAACCTCTATGGCTACACCTTC; CDR3 protein: CASSLASSNLYGYTF
D gene: -; CDR3 length: 15; J gene: TRBJ2-3; V gene: TRBV5-1; clone size: few; CDR3 DNA: TGCGCCAGCAGCTTGTTGGCTGAAGCCCTTGGGACGCAGTATTTT; CDR3 protein: CASSLLAEALGTQYF
D gene: -; CDR3 length: 13; J gene: TRBJ1-5; V gene: TRBV29-1; clone size: -; CDR3 DNA: TGCAGCGTGCGTATTAGTTTAGAACAGCCCCAGCATTTT; CDR3 protein: CSVRISLEQPQHF
D gene: -; CDR3 length: 11; J gene: TRBJ2-7; V gene: TRBV12-3/TRBV12-4; clone size: many; CDR3 DNA: TGTGCCAGCAGTATCGGGGGCGAGCAGTACTTC; CDR3 protein: CASSIGGEQYF
D gene: TRBD2; CDR3 length: 18; J gene: TRBJ2-1; V gene: TRBV15; clone size: few; CDR3 DNA: TGTGCCACCAGCAGAGATCAGAGGACTAGCGGCTCCTACAATGAGCAGTTCTTC; CDR3 protein: CATSRDQRTSGSYNEQFF
D gene: -; CDR3 length: 15; J gene: TRBJ1-2; V gene: TRBV5-1; clone size: few; CDR3 DNA: TGCGCCAGCAGCTTGGGACAGCTGGCAGAATATGGCTACACCTTC; CDR3 protein: CASSLGQLAEYGYTF
D gene: -; CDR3 length: 14; J gene: TRBJ2-3; V gene: TRBV20-1; clone size: few; CDR3 DNA: TGCAGTGCTAGTGGCGGGCACAGCACAGATACGCAGTATTTT; CDR3 protein: CSASGGHSTDTQYF
D gene: TRBD1; CDR3 length: 20; J gene: TRBJ2-1; V gene: TRBV5-1; clone size: -; CDR3 DNA: TGCGCCAGCAGCCATGGGGTCAGGGGGCGAGCCCGAGTATCGCCCTATGAGCAGTTCTTC; CDR3 protein: CASSHGVRGRARVSPYEQFF